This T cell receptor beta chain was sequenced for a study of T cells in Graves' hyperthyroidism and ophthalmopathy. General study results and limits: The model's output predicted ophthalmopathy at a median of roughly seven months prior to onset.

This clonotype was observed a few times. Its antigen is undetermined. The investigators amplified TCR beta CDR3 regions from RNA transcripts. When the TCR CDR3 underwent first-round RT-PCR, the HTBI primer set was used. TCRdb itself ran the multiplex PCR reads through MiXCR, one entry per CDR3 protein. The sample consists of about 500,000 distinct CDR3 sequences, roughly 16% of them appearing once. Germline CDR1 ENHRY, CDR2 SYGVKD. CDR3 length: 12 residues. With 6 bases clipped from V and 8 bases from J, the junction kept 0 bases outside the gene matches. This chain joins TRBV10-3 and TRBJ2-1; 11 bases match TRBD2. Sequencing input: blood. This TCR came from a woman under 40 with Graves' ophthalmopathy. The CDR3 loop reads CAIRGLADEQFF. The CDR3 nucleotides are TGTGCCATCAGGGGACTAGCGGATGAGCAGTTCTTC.